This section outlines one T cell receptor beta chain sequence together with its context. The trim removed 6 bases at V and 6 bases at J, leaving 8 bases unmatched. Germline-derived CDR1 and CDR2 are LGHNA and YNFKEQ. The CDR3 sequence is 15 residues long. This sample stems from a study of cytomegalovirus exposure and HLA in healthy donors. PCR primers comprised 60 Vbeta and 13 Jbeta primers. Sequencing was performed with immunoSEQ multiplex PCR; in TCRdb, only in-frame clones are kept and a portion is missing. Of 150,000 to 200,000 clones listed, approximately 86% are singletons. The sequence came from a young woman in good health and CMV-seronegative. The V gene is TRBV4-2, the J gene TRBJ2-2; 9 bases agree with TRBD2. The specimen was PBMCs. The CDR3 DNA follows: TGTGCCAGCAGACTATTGGGACTAGCTCCCGGGGAGCTGTTTTTT. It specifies CASRLLGLAPGELFF.